The rows below give T cell receptor beta chains drawn from one sample of a study of OX40 agonist ivuxolimab in advanced cancers. The protocol was immunoSEQ multiplex PCR, while the TCRdb copy is restricted to in-frame clones and leaves out a portion. The sample consists of roughly 43,000 clones, around nine tenths of them appearing once. This specimen consisted of CD4+ or CD8+ T cells sorted from blood, obtained in a trial of the OX40 agonist ivuxolimab. These receptors all stem from an adult with an advanced solid tumor such as melanoma, head and neck, liver or kidney cancer. Each CDR3 is given with its conserved first and last residue. A D gene is named only where the DNA matches it firmly. Some rows have no size entry. The others give once, few or many, or a class for an expanded clone.

size	V	J	length	D	CDR3	DNA
NA	TRBV20-1	TRBJ2-7	11	NA	CSARRADEQYF	TGCAGTGCTCGAAGGGCCGACGAGCAGTACTTC
NA	TRBV6-5	TRBJ2-5	15	NA	CASSYLSGNQETQYF	TGTGCCAGCAGTTACCTCTCAGGGAACCAAGAGACCCAGTACTTC
NA	TRBV7-8	TRBJ1-4	15	TRBD1	CASSFLGTANEKLFF	TGTGCCAGCAGCTTTCTAGGGACAGCTAATGAAAAACTGTTTTTT
NA	TRBV5-4	TRBJ1-1	14	NA	CASSLGGMNTEAFF	TGTGCCAGCAGCTTGGGGGGCATGAACACTGAAGCTTTCTTT
NA	TRBV7-3	TRBJ2-1	15	NA	CASSLTMPGDNEQFF	TGTGCCAGCAGCTTAACGATGCCGGGGGACAATGAGCAGTTCTTC
NA	TRBV21-1	TRBJ2-7	16	NA	CASSKKAEDRYYEQYF	TGTGCCAGCAGCAAAAAGGCGGAGGACAGGTACTACGAGCAGTACTTC
NA	TRBV9	TRBJ2-3	16	TRBD2	CASSASSGGATDTQYF	TGTGCCAGCAGCGCCTCTAGCGGGGGGGCCACAGATACGCAGTATTTT
NA	TRBV27	TRBJ2-3	15	NA	CASSLSVRTTDTQYF	TGTGCCAGCAGTTTATCGGTGCGGACCACAGATACGCAGTATTTT
NA	TRBV7-9	TRBJ1-2	16	TRBD1	CASSPRLDRDQYGYTF	TGTGCCAGCAGCCCCCGACTTGACAGGGACCAATATGGCTACACCTTC
NA	TRBV14	TRBJ1-2	15	TRBD1	CASSHTLTGIYGYTF	TGTGCCAGCAGCCACACATTGACAGGGATCTATGGCTACACCTTC
NA	TRBV18	TRBJ2-1	14	NA	CASSPDETDNEQFF	TGTGCCAGCTCACCCGATGAGACAGACAATGAGCAGTTCTTC
NA	TRBV7-8	TRBJ2-1	15	TRBD2	CASSLGTSAYNEQFF	TGTGCCAGCAGCTTGGGGACTAGCGCCTACAATGAGCAGTTCTTC
NA	TRBV28	TRBJ2-1	16	TRBD2	CASSAGLAGAYNEQFF	TGTGCCAGCAGTGCGGGACTAGCGGGAGCCTACAATGAGCAGTTCTTC
once	TRBV10-3	TRBJ2-4	12	NA	CAISESTKGRSF	TGTGCCATCAGTGAGTCGACTAAGGGTCGGAGTTTC
NA	TRBV13	TRBJ1-6	16	NA	CASSLSGGWNNSPLHF	TGTGCCAGCAGCTTAAGTGGAGGTTGGAATAATTCACCCCTCCACTTT
NA	TRBV19	TRBJ2-1	16	TRBD2	CASTFSAGLAGNGQFF	TGTGCCAGTACCTTTTCCGCCGGACTAGCGGGAAATGGGCAGTTCTTC
NA	TRBV25-1	TRBJ1-2	13	NA	CATSAAVNYGYTF	TGTGCCACCTCAGCGGCGGTTAACTATGGCTACACCTTC
NA	TRBV19	TRBJ2-3	15	NA	CASSPSTASTDTQYF	TGTGCCAGTAGCCCTAGTACAGCCAGCACAGATACGCAGTATTTT